One sample yielded the 27 T cell receptor beta chains listed below, sequenced in a study of T-cell memory formation after mild COVID-19. TCRdb used MiXCR to reprocess the 5' RACE reads, holding one entry per CDR3 protein. The data hold more than 110,000 distinct CDR3 sequences, with more than 13% observed a single time. Sequenced material: PBMCs or a T cell subset sorted from them (not recorded which). These TCRs come from an adult woman who had mild COVID-19 (a few samples of this study predate the infection). Cell type and time point are not known.

In its sample, this clonotype was seen a few times. This chain joins TRBV2 and TRBJ2-5; 7 positions match TRBD2. V gave up 10 bases and J gave up 2 bases; unmatched junction bases: 13. The CDR3 has 15 residues. CDR1 is SNHLY and CDR2 is FYNNEI in the germline V gene. The CDR3 sequence is CATTPGRDYQETQYF. CDR3 bases: TGTGCCACCACTCCCGGCCGGGACTATCAAGAGACCCAGTACTTC.

There are a few counts of this clonotype. The gene calls are TRBV2 and TRBJ2-1, with D possibly being TRBD2 (5 bases). V dropped 8 bases and J dropped 5 bases, with 7 bases sitting between them. Germline CDR1 is SNHLY and CDR2 is FYNNEI. This CDR3 spans 11 amino acids. The CDR3 sequence is CASLRDNEQFF. Here the CDR3 DNA reads TGTGCCAGCTTGAGGGACAATGAGCAGTTCTTC.

This clonotype has a single count. The chain joins TRBV11-3 to TRBJ2-7; possible D gene TRBD2, 6 bases. Trimming took off 0 bases at V and 5 bases at J, with 14 bases between the two ends. This CDR3 is built from 15 residues. Germline assignment: CDR1 SGHNT and CDR2 YENEEA. The CDR3 is CASSLDLERVDEQYF. CDR3 nucleotides: TGTGCCAGCAGCTTAGATCTGGAGCGGGTGGACGAGCAGTACTTC.

This clonotype was seen a handful of times. The chain joins TRBV27 to TRBJ2-7, with 9 bases fitting TRBD2. The CDR3 covers 14 residues. Germline assignment: CDR1 MNHEY and CDR2 SMNVEV (reference sequence). The J segment lost 6 bases and the V segment lost 2 bases, leaving 5 bases of the junction unmatched. The CDR3 loop is CASSLGGRAIEQYF. The CDR3 DNA sequence: TGTGCCAGCAGTTTAGGCGGGAGGGCCATCGAGCAGTACTTC.

This sequence joins TRBV24-1 and TRBJ2-2, with no clear D. V gave up 0 bases and J gave up 1 base, with 8 bases separating them. CDR3 size: 16 residues. Germline lookup yields CDR1 KGHDR and CDR2 SFDVKD. This chain's CDR3 is CATSDLPGMNTGELFF. DNA of the CDR3: TGTGCCACCAGTGATTTGCCAGGAATGAACACCGGGGAGCTGTTTTTT.

The CDR3 reads CASREGANEKLFF. In nucleotides, the CDR3 is TGTGCCAGCAGGGAGGGGGCTAATGAAAAACTGTTTTTT. The V call is TRBV2, the J call TRBJ1-4; the D gene is possibly TRBD1 (6 bases). The germline gives CDR1 SNHLY, CDR2 FYNNEI. The CDR3 loop spans 13 amino acids. V shed 6 bases and J shed 3 bases, with 8 bases lying between them.

This clonotype was found a few times. V usage is TRBV5-8 and J usage is TRBJ1-1; D unresolved. The CDR3 has 16 amino acids. Germline V lookup: CDR1 SGHTS, CDR2 YDEGEE. V was shortened by 4 bases and J by 2 bases, with 18 bases between the two germline ends. The CDR3 here is CASSLRAGGLNTEAFF. DNA for the CDR3: TGTGCCAGCAGCCTTAGGGCCGGAGGGCTCAACACTGAAGCTTTCTTT.

This clonotype was detected a few times. V gene TRBV4-3 combines with J gene TRBJ1-1, with 8 nucleotides matching TRBD1. CDR3 length: 16 amino acids. Looked up from germline, CDR1 is LGHNA and CDR2 is YSLEER. The V segment lost 0 bases and the J segment 7 bases; nucleotides outside the gene matches: 10. The CDR3 protein is CASSQDPQGASNEAFF. In nucleotides, the CDR3 is TGCGCCAGCAGCCAAGATCCCCAGGGGGCGAGCAATGAAGCTTTCTTT.

This chain uses TRBV7-3 with TRBJ1-1; the D gene is possibly TRBD1 (5 bases). The germline V gene encodes CDR1 SGHTA and CDR2 FQGTGA. Trimming cost V 0 bases and J 1 base, with 9 bases left between them. This CDR3 spans 15 amino acids. CDR3 coding DNA: TGTGCCAGCAGCTTAACGGGGGGGAGGAACACTGAAGCTTTCTTT. Its protein is CASSLTGGRNTEAFF.

This clonotype came up a few times. The V call is TRBV7-3, the J call TRBJ2-7, with 8 bases aligning to TRBD1. The CDR3 consists of 15 residues. Per germline, CDR1 SGHTA and CDR2 FQGTGA. V lost 5 bases to trimming and J lost 3 bases; unmatched junction nucleotides: 9. CDR3 loop: CASSPDRGWDYEQYF. DNA for the CDR3: TGTGCCAGCAGCCCTGACAGGGGTTGGGACTACGAGCAGTACTTC.

This clonotype was observed a few times. V usage is TRBV4-3 and J usage is TRBJ2-1; 12 bases match TRBD2. Germline lookup yields CDR1 LGHNA and CDR2 YSLEER. There are 18 residues in the CDR3. V lost 0 bases, J lost 9 bases, and 12 bases stayed unmatched. The CDR3 region is CASSQELRLAGEFSEQFF. The DNA for the CDR3 is TGCGCCAGCAGCCAAGAGTTAAGACTAGCGGGAGAGTTCAGTGAGCAGTTCTTC.

A remark on this clonotype: The junction departs from germline at one end; a sequencing error may be responsible. The chain joins TRBV4-1 to TRBJ2-5; 7 bases map to TRBD2. From germline, CDR1 is MGHRA and CDR2 YSYEKL. This CDR3 spans 15 amino acids. The CDR3: CASSHPYGGVETQYF. CDR3 nucleotides: TGCGCCAGCAGCCATCCTTATGGGGGGGTAGAGACTCAGTACTTC.

The chain carries TRBV7-8 and TRBJ1-2, with TRBD1 identical over 12 bases. CDR1 and CDR2 (germline): SGHVS, FQNEAQ. The V and J ends lost 4 bases and 8 bases, in that order; junction bases with no gene match: 8. The CDR3 loop spans 15 amino acids. DNA of the CDR3: TGTGCCAGCAGCTCTACCGGGACAGGGGGCCACGGCTACACCTTC. Amino acids: CASSSTGTGGHGYTF. The full variable domain, its missing parts supplied by reference TRBV7-8 and TRBJ1-2, is GAGVSQSPRYKVAKRGQDVALRCDPISGHVSLFWYQQALGQGPEFLTYFQNEAQLDKSGLPSDRFFAERPEGSVSTLKIQRTQQEDSAVYLCASSSTGTGGHGYTFGSGTRLTVV.

The gene calls are TRBV7-2 and TRBJ1-5; TRBD1 matches 7 bases. CDR1 is SGHTA, CDR2 FQGNSA, per germline. The CDR3 loop spans 14 amino acids. V lost 3 bases, J lost 6 bases, and 5 bases stayed unmatched. CDR3 sequence (DNA): TGTGCCAGCAGCTTCGACAGGGCAATTCAGCCCCAGCATTTT. It codes for CASSFDRAIQPQHF. Filled out from reference TRBV7-2 and TRBJ1-5, the complete variable domain reads GAGVSQSPSNKVTEKGKDVELRCDPISGHTALYWYRQSLGQGLEFLIYFQGNSAPDKSGLPSDRFSAERTGGSVSTLTIQRTQQEDSAVYLCASSFDRAIQPQHFGDGTRLSIL.

This clonotype showed up just a few times. The V gene is TRBV7-9, the J gene TRBJ1-2, with D hard to call. Germline CDR1 reads SEHNR; CDR2 reads FQNEAQ (reference sequence). V was clipped by 3 bases and J by 4 bases, with 9 bases between them. This CDR3 region has 13 residues. This chain's CDR3 is CASSLDGFYGYTF. Here the CDR3 DNA reads TGTGCCAGCAGCTTGGACGGGTTCTATGGCTACACCTTC.

The rearrangement links TRBV12-3 or TRBV12-4 to TRBJ1-5; D gene ambiguous. This CDR3 has 12 amino acids. V lost 1 base, J lost 8 bases, and 6 bases lay in between. The CDR3 nucleotides read TGTGCCAGCAGTTTAGGTATAGAGCCCCAGCATTTT. The encoded protein is CASSLGIEPQHF.

The J gene is TRBJ1-2, the V gene TRBV6-5; 9 bases are a match to TRBD1. The CDR3 runs to 16 residues. V lost 0 bases and J lost 4; bases outside the gene matches: 6. Germline CDR1 MNHEY, CDR2 SVGAGI. The CDR3, as DNA: TGTGCCAGCAGTTACTCCCGGACAGGGGAAGGCTATGGCTACACCTTC. This sequence encodes CASSYSRTGEGYGYTF.

The chain carries TRBV7-6 and TRBJ2-2, with 10 bases matching TRBD1. This CDR3 spans 15 amino acids. J gave up 4 bases and V 5 bases, and 4 bases lay outside the gene matches. In germline, CDR1 is SGHVS, CDR2 FNYEAQ. In nucleotides, the CDR3 is TGTGCCAGCAGCCCCGGGACAGGGGTCACCGGGGAGCTGTTTTTT. It specifies CASSPGTGVTGELFF. Based on the CDR3 plus reference TRBV7-6 and TRBJ2-2, the full variable domain is GAGVSQSPRYKVTKRGQDVALRCDPISGHVSLYWYRQALGQGPEFLTYFNYEAQQDKSGLPNDRFSAERPEGSISTLTIQRTEQRDSAMYRCASSPGTGVTGELFFGEGSRLTVL.

The chain is built from TRBV6-5 and TRBJ2-1; TRBD1 aligns across 7 bases. The CDR3 spans 16 residues. Germline CDR1 reads MNHEY; CDR2 reads SVGAGI. Trimming removed 6 bases from V and 5 bases from J; junction bases left unmatched: 13. Written as DNA, the CDR3 is TGTGCCAGCAGCTTGACAGGGCTAAGGGACAACAATGAGCAGTTCTTC. Translated: CASSLTGLRDNNEQFF.

This clonotype was recorded a few times. J is TRBJ1-5 and V is TRBV20-1, with a tentative D call TRBD1 (5 bases). The V end lost 6 bases, the J end lost 2 bases, and 11 bases lay between the germline ends. Per germline, CDR1 DFQATT and CDR2 SNEGSKA (reference sequence). The CDR3 covers 13 residues. CDR3 amino acids: CSALDTGNQPQHF. CDR3 nucleotide sequence: TGCAGTGCACTGGACACTGGCAATCAGCCCCAGCATTTT.

A remark on this clonotype: One end of the junction varies from germline; a read error may be responsible. The rearrangement uses TRBV7-7 and TRBJ2-3; tentative D call: TRBD2 (6 bases). Looked up from germline, CDR1 is SSHAT and CDR2 is FNYEAQ (reference sequence). The CDR3 is 16 amino acids. The CDR3 nucleotides are TGTGCTAGCAGCCCCCGTCTAGCGCCTAGCACAGATACGCAGTATTTT. Translated, it gives CASSPRLAPSTDTQYF. The full variable domain, in which reference TRBV7-7 and TRBJ2-3 provide the parts outside the CDR3, is GAGVSQSPRYKVTKRGQDVTLRCDPISSHATLYWYQQALGQGPEFLTYFNYEAQPDKSGLPSDRFSAERPEGSISTLTIQRTEQRDSAMYRCASSPRLAPSTDTQYFGPGTRLTVL.

This clonotype occurred a few times. The chain combines TRBV12-3 or TRBV12-4 with TRBJ1-4; perhaps TRBD1 as D (6 bases). This CDR3 comprises 15 residues. V lost 6 bases and J lost 3, with 14 bases in between. The CDR3 region is CASRPGTPPNEKLFF. In DNA form, the CDR3 reads TGTGCCAGCAGGCCGGGGACACCACCTAATGAAAAACTGTTTTTT.

The rearrangement links TRBV7-6 to TRBJ2-3; D unclear. V shed 3 bases and J shed 6 bases, with 10 bases lying between them. The CDR3 extends over 13 amino acids. From germline, CDR1 is SGHVS and CDR2 FNYEAQ. The DNA for the CDR3 is TGTGCCAGCAGCTTTGGTCGAAGGGATACGCAGTATTTT. Translated, it gives CASSFGRRDTQYF.

In its sample, this clonotype was seen a few times. The V gene is TRBV4-2, the J gene TRBJ2-4; weak D call: TRBD2 (7 bases). CDR1 and CDR2 (germline): LGHNA, YNFKEQ. The CDR3 runs to 14 residues. V shed 4 bases and J shed 8 bases, with 15 bases lying between them. The CDR3 DNA follows: TGTGCCAGCAGCCCCCGGGGGGCTGGGGACATTCAGTACTTC. Translated: CASSPRGAGDIQYF.

The chain combines TRBV20-1 with TRBJ1-2; D is uncertain. Germline V CDR1 and CDR2: DFQATT, SNEGSKA (reference sequence). Trimming took 4 bases from V and 7 from J, leaving 19 bases between them. This CDR3 is built from 14 residues. This chain's CDR3 is CSAKTGPDFSGYTF. The DNA of the CDR3 is TGCAGTGCTAAAACCGGGCCAGACTTCTCTGGCTACACCTTC.

V gene TRBV15 combines with J gene TRBJ1-1, with TRBD1 matching over 7 bases. In germline, CDR1 is LNHNV, CDR2 YYDKDF (reference sequence). The J segment lost 1 base and the V segment lost 4 bases, leaving 3 bases of the junction unmatched. CDR3 length: 14 residues. The CDR3 loop is CATSINRGNTEAFF. In DNA form, the CDR3 reads TGTGCCACCAGCATTAACAGGGGGAACACTGAAGCTTTCTTT.

This clonotype came up many times. V and J are TRBV7-6 and TRBJ2-1; D ambiguous. The CDR3 is made up of 15 amino acids. From germline, CDR1 is SGHVS and CDR2 FNYEAQ. Trimming removed 3 bases from V and 7 bases from J, with 16 bases in between. The CDR3 region is CASSFQDQYMNEQFF. The CDR3 bases are TGTGCCAGCAGCTTCCAGGACCAATACATGAATGAGCAGTTCTTC.